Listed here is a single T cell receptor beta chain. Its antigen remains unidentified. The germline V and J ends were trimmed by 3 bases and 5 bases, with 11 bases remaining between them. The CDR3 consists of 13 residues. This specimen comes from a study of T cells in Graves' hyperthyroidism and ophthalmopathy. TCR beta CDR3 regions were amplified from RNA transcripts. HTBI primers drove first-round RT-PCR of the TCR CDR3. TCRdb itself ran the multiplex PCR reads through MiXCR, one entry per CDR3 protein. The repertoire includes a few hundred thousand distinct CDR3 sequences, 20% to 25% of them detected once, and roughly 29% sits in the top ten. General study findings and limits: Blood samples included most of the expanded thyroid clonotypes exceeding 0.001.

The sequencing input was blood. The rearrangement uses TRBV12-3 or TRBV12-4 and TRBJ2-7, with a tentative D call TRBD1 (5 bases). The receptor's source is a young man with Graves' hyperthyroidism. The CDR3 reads CASSFPGLNEQYF. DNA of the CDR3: TGTGCCAGCAGTTTCCCAGGGCTAAACGAGCAGTACTTC.